This TCR beta chain was profiled in a study of Graves' ophthalmopathy and Graves' hyperthyroidism. This clonotype is a singleton in its sample. V dropped 5 bases and J dropped 2; count of bases not matched to a gene: 19. CDR1 LNHDA and CDR2 SQIVND come from the germline V gene (reference sequence). This CDR3 is 20 amino acids long. The sequenced template was RNA, covering the TCR beta CDR3 region. The first-round RT-PCR employed HTBI primers together with the Qiagen OneStep RT-PCR kit. A multiplex PCR was then performed as the second round. A single record per CDR3 protein comes from TCRdb applying MiXCR to the multiplex PCR reads. The profile covers almost 400,000 distinct CDR3 sequences, with around 20% appearing a single time and around 1.4% taken by the ten largest. Lactation, pregnancy, uncontrolled infections and other autoimmune diseases were all grounds for excluding patients.

The chain employs TRBV19 and TRBJ2-5, with TRBD1 matching over 11 bases. This receptor was taken from a young woman with Graves' ophthalmopathy. The sample consisted of peripheral blood. The CDR3, as DNA: TGTGCCAGTAGTCCCCCTCCCGGACAGGGGGCCCCACAACTTCAAGAGACCCAGTACTTC. Translated, it gives CASSPPPGQGAPQLQETQYF.